Below are 2 T cell receptor beta chains sequenced from a single sample in a study of control samples from healthy donors and cancer patients. The assay was immunoSEQ multiplex PCR, and TCRdb's table has in-frame clones only and misses some. The data hold 95,000 to 150,000 clones, with roughly 90% observed a single time. Sequenced: blood. The receptors derive from a woman under 30 in good health.

The genes are TRBV7-8 and TRBJ2-2; 10 nucleotides line up with TRBD1. The CDR3 is made up of 17 amino acids. CDR1 and CDR2 from the germline V gene are SGHVS and FQNEAQ. Trimming took 3 bases from V and 5 from J; bases not matched to a gene: 9. CDR3 residues: CASSFPGTGVMTGELFF. CDR3 in DNA: TGTGCCAGCAGCTTTCCCGGGACAGGGGTAATGACCGGGGAGCTGTTTTTT.

Comments on this clone: A junction boundary mismatches the germline segment, possibly from a read error. This chain uses TRBV13 with TRBJ2-7, with 8 positions matching TRBD1. CDR3 size: 15 residues. In germline, CDR1 is PRHDT, CDR2 FYEKMQ (reference sequence). CDR3 in DNA: TGTGCCAGCAGCGTAGGGTGGACAGGGATACACGAGCAGTACTTC. Amino acids: CASSVGWTGIHEQYF.